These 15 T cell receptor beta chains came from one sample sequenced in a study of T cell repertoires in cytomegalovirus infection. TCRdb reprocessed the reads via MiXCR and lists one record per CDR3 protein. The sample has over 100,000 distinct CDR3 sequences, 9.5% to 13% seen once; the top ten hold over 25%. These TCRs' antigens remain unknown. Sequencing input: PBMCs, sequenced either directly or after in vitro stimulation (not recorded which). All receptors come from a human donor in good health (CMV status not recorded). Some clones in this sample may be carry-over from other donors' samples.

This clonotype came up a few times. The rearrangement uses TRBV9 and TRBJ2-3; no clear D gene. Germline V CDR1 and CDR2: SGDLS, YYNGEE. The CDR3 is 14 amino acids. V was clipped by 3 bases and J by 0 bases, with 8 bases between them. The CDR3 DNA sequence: TGTGCCAGCAGCGCGAGACAAAGCACAGATACGCAGTATTTT. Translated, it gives CASSARQSTDTQYF.

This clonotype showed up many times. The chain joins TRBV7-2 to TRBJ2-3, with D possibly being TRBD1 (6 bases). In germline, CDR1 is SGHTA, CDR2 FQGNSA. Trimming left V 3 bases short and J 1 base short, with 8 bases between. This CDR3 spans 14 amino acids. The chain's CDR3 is CASSFDRRTDTQYF. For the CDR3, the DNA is TGTGCCAGCAGCTTCGACAGGCGCACAGATACGCAGTATTTT.

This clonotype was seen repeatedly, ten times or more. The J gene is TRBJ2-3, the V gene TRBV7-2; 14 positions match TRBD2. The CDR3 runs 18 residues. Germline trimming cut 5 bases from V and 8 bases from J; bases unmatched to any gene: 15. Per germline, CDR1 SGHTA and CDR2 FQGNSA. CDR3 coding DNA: TGTGCCAGCAGCCTAGGGACTAGCGGGAGATCGGGTGGAGGTACGCAGTATTTT. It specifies CASSLGTSGRSGGGTQYF.

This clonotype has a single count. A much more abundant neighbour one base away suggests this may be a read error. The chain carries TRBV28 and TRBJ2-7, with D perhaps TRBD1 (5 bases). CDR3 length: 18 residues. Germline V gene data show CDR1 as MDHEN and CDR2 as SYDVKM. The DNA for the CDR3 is TGTGCCAACAGTTACGGCAAAGGGGAAAAAACCCCCCTTCGGGAGCAGTACTTC. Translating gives CANSYGKGEKTPLREQYF.

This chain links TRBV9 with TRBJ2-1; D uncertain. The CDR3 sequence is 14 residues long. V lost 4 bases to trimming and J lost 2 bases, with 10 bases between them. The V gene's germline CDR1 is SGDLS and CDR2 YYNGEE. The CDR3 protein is CASSTLGAYNEQFF. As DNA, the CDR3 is TGTGCCAGCAGCACCTTGGGCGCCTACAATGAGCAGTTCTTC.

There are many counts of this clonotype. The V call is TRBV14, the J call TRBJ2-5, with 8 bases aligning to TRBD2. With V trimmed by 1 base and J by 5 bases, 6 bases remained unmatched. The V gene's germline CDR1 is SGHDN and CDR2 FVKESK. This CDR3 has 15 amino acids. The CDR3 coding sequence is TGTGCCAGCAGCCAAGGGTCGGGAGGGCCGGAGACCCAGTACTTC. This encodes CASSQGSGGPETQYF.

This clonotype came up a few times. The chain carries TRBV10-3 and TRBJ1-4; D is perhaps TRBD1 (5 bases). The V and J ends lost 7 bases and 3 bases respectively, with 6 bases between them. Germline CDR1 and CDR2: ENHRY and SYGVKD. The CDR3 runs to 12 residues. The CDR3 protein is CAIKGSNEKLFF. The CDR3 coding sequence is TGTGCCATCAAGGGGTCTAATGAAAAACTGTTTTTT.

Written as DNA, the CDR3 is TGTGCCAGCAGCTTAGAGGACAGGATCCTCACCGGGGAGCTGTTTTTT. As protein: CASSLEDRILTGELFF. V gene TRBV7-6 combines with J gene TRBJ2-2; 7 nucleotides match TRBD1. Germline V gives CDR1 SGHVS, CDR2 FNYEAQ. The CDR3 has 16 amino acids. V lost 1 base to trimming and J lost 4 bases; unmatched junction nucleotides: 6.

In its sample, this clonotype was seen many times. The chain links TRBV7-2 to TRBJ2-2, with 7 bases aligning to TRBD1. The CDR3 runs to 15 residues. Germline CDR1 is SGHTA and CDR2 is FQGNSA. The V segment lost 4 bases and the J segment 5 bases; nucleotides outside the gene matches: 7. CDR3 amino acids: CASSSYRGATGELFF. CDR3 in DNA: TGTGCCAGCAGCTCATACAGGGGAGCGACCGGGGAGCTGTTTTTT. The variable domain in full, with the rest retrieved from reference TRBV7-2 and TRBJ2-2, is GAGVSQSPSNKVTEKGKDVELRCDPISGHTALYWYRQSLGQGLEFLIYFQGNSAPDKSGLPSDRFSAERTGGSVSTLTIQRTQQEDSAVYLCASSSYRGATGELFFGEGSRLTVL.

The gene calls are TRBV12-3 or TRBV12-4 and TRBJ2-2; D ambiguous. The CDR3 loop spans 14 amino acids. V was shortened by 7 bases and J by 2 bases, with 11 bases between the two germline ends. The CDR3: CASTFSHNTGELFF. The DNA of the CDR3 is TGTGCCAGCACCTTTTCTCATAACACCGGGGAGCTGTTTTTT.

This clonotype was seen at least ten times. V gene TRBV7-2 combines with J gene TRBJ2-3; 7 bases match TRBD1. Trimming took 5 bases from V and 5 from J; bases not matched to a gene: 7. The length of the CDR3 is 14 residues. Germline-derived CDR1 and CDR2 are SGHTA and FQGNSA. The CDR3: CASSPGGTGDTQYF. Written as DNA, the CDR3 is TGTGCCAGCAGCCCAGGGGGTACCGGAGATACGCAGTATTTT.

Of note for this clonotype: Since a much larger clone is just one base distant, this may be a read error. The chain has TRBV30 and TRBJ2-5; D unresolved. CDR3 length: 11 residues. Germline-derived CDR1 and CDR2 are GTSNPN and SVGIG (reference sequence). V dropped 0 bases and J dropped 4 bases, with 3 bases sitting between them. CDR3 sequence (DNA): TGTGCCTGGAGTGTAAGAGAGACCCAGTACTTC. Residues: CAWSVRETQYF.

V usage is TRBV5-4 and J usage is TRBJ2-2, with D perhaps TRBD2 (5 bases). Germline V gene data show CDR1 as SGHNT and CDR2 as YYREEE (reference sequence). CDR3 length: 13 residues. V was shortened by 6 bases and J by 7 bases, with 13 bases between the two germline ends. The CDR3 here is CASTRGLNGELFF. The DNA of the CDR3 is TGTGCCAGCACTCGAGGACTGAACGGGGAGCTGTTTTTT.

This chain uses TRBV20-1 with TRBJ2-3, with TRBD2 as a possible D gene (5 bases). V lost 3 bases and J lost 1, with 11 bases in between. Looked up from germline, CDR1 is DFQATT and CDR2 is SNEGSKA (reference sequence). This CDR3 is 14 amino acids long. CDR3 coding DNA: TGCAGTGCTAGGTTGGTGGGAGGCACAGATACGCAGTATTTT. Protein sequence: CSARLVGGTDTQYF.

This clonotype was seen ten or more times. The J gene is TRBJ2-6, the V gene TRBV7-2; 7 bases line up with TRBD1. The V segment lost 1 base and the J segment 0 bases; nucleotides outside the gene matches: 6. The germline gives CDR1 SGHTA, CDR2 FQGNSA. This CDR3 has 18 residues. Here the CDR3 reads CASSLVGTVGSGANVLTF. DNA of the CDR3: TGTGCCAGCAGCTTAGTTGGGACAGTCGGCTCTGGGGCCAACGTCCTGACTTTC. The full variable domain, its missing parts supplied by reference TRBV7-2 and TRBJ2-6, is GAGVSQSPSNKVTEKGKDVELRCDPISGHTALYWYRQSLGQGLEFLIYFQGNSAPDKSGLPSDRFSAERTGGSVSTLTIQRTQQEDSAVYLCASSLVGTVGSGANVLTFGAGSRLTVL.